This TCR beta chain comes out of a study of CD8 T cells in Susac syndrome. Findings and caveats of the study: The number of individuals included in the study's TCR sequencing and HLA analysis was acknowledged as relatively small.

High-throughput TCR beta sequencing covered peripheral CD8+ and CD4+ T cells. Note on this clonotype: Its antigen is not known.

Trimming took off 0 bases at V and 6 bases at J, with 2 bases between the two ends. The CDR3 loop spans 12 amino acids. Germline values: CDR1 KGHDR, CDR2 SFDVKD. Reverse transcription of about 0.5 to 1 ug RNA was carried out with random hexamers. MiXCR, run by TCRdb on the immunoSEQ multiplex PCR reads, gives a single entry per CDR3 protein. The sample carries about 130,000 distinct CDR3 sequences, about 90% recorded once. V gene TRBV24-1 combines with J gene TRBJ1-3; D uncertain. The origin of this receptor is a human donor with multiple sclerosis. The specimen sequenced was CD8+ T cells from PBMCs. In DNA form, the CDR3 reads TGTGCCACCAGTGATTTGGAAAACACCATATATTTT. It encodes CATSDLENTIYF.